This T cell receptor beta chain comes out of a study of cytomegalovirus exposure and HLA in healthy donors. Study-wide findings and caveats: Usually a TCR sequence was rare, but some public TCRs were found in many donors.

Produced via immunoSEQ multiplex PCR; TCRdb's table is partial and in-frame only. The data hold 130,000 to 150,000 clones, with roughly nine tenths observed a single time. CDR1 and CDR2 (germline): LNHDA, SQIVND (reference sequence). This CDR3 region has 16 residues. Trimming at V came to 3 bases and at J to 5 bases, leaving 4 bases not matched to a gene. Of note for this clone: Its specificity is not known.

Source material: PBMCs. The gene calls are TRBV19 and TRBJ2-2; 12 bases line up with TRBD2. This clonotype was obtained from a woman aged 18 to 35 in good health and CMV-seropositive. Here the CDR3 DNA reads TGTGCCAGTAGTATGAAGGGGACTAGCGGGACCGGGGAGCTGTTTTTT. As protein: CASSMKGTSGTGELFF.